This T cell receptor beta chain was identified during a study of cytomegalovirus exposure and HLA in healthy donors. Findings of the study overall: Available immune exposure information was restricted to CMV serostatus only.

The CDR3 runs to 14 residues. In germline, CDR1 is SNHLY, CDR2 FYNNEI. V lost 9 bases and J lost 4; bases outside the gene matches: 6. The PCR had 60 Vbeta and 13 Jbeta primers. Clones were read by immunoSEQ multiplex PCR, and TCRdb kept only the in-frame ones, dropping some. The repertoire includes about 120,000 clones, roughly 82% of them detected once, and 1.5% sits in the top ten. This clone was recorded only once. Its antigen is unknown. The chain employs TRBV2 and TRBJ2-6; 7 positions agree with TRBD1. The TCR comes from a woman aged 18-29 years in good health and CMV-seronegative. The sequencing input was PBMCs. DNA for the CDR3: TGTGCCAGAAGCAGGGGGTTCGGGGCCAACGTCCTGACTTTC. Translation gives CARSRGFGANVLTF. Full variable domain (remainder filled in from reference TRBV2 and TRBJ2-6): EPEVTQTPSHQVTQMGQEVILRCVPISNHLYFYWYRQILGQKVEFLVSFYNNEISEKSEIFDDQFSVERPDGSNFTLKIRSTKLEDSAMYFCARSRGFGANVLTFGAGSRLTVL.